The clone carrying this T cell receptor beta chain is classed as medium-sized. Germline CDR1 is SGHDN and CDR2 is FVKESK. This CDR3 has 12 amino acids. V lost 7 bases to trimming and J lost 8 bases, with 11 bases between them. The data were taken from a study of low-dose radiotherapy and immunotherapy resistance in tumors. Looking at the study overall: Intravenous cyclophosphamide 200 mg/m2 was given every two weeks, one day before radiation and immunotherapy. Patients took aspirin (300 mg orally, daily) for four cycles beginning at cycle 1 day 1.

Time point in this sample: before trial treatment. First-strand cDNA used TRAV- and TRBV-specific primers, covering alpha and beta chains. A 20-cycle PCR with a constant-region primer and V-primer adapter amplified TCRs. Isolated mRNA underwent amplification by in vitro transcription. One entry per CDR3 protein results from TCRdb running MiXCR on the reads. In the table there are around 36,000 distinct CDR3 sequences, roughly 28% of which are singletons. The chain employs TRBV14 and TRBJ2-2; D not certain. The receptor was derived from a male donor with gallbladder cancer. The sequencing here drew on PBMCs, taken before treatment. The CDR3 DNA reads TGTGCCAGCAACTATGGACCGGGGGAGCTGTTTTTT. It specifies CASNYGPGELFF.